One sample yielded the 26 T cell receptor beta chains listed below, sequenced in a study of CD4 and CD8 cells across lung adenocarcinoma regions. TCRdb reprocessed the PCR reads via MiXCR and lists one record per CDR3 protein. Seen here are thousands of distinct CDR3 sequences, over 40% observed once, and the top ten hold roughly 96%. Material: CD8+ T cells from the center of a lung tumor. The source of these receptors is a male donor with lung adenocarcinoma. The CD4 and CD8 labels of this study may be unreliable.

The J gene is TRBJ2-6, the V gene TRBV6-5, with D uncertain. Germline V gene sequence: CDR1 MNHEY, CDR2 SVGAGI. This CDR3 spans 13 amino acids. V was trimmed by 4 bases and J by 1 base, leaving 2 bases between them. The DNA of the CDR3 is TGTGCCAGCAGTTGGTCTGGGGCCAACGTCCTGACTTTC. Amino acids: CASSWSGANVLTF.

The chain employs TRBV4-1 and TRBJ1-3, with 7 bases aligning to TRBD1. CDR1 is MGHRA, CDR2 YSYEKL, per germline. V was clipped by 0 bases and J by 0 bases; unmatched bases: 14. The CDR3 runs to 20 residues. The CDR3 DNA follows: TGCGCCAGCAGCCAAGATGGGGCAGGGGGTTTTGGGGGCTCTGGAAACACCATATATTTT. It translates to CASSQDGAGGFGGSGNTIYF.

The V call is TRBV27, the J call TRBJ2-1; 10 bases agree with TRBD2. The end of the DNA is better explained by TRBJ2-5, so the J call may be wrong. This CDR3 has 18 amino acids. Per the germline V gene, CDR1 is MNHEY and CDR2 is SMNVEV (reference sequence). The CDR3 DNA follows: TGTGCCAGCAGCCGGGAATCCCGCGGAACTAGCGGGAAGGAGACCCAGTACTTC. Translation: CASSRESRGTSGKETQYF.

This clonotype was detected ten times or more. This CDR3 is CASSLILAALEETQYF. CDR3 DNA: TGCGCCAGCAGTCTTATCCTAGCGGCATTGGAAGAGACCCAGTACTTC. This sequence joins TRBV10-2 and TRBJ2-5; 7 bases are a match to TRBD2. With V trimmed by 5 bases and J by 3 bases, 12 bases remained unmatched. In germline, CDR1 is WSHSY, CDR2 SAAADI. The CDR3 spans 16 residues.

The rearrangement joins TRBV6-1 to TRBJ1-5, with TRBD1 matching 7 bases. The CDR3 contains 15 residues. V gave up 9 bases and J gave up 1 base; unmatched junction bases: 9. CDR1 is MNHNS, CDR2 SASEGT, per germline. CDR3 in amino acids: CASEDRISSNQPQHF. The CDR3, as DNA: TGTGCCAGTGAGGACAGGATTTCGAGCAATCAGCCCCAGCATTTT.

The chain combines TRBV6-5 with TRBJ2-5; D unclear. The CDR3 extends over 15 amino acids. The germline CDR1 and CDR2 sequences are MNHEY and SVGAGI. The V gene lost 2 bases and the J gene lost 2 bases, with 12 bases spanning the gap. The CDR3 here is CASSYRPAQQETQYF. As DNA, the CDR3 is TGTGCCAGCAGTTACAGGCCAGCTCAACAAGAGACCCAGTACTTC.

This clonotype was counted a single time. This chain connects TRBV6-5 to TRBJ1-2, with 7 bases identical to TRBD1. This CDR3 region has 15 residues. The V gene's germline CDR1 is MNHEY and CDR2 SVGAGI. J gave up 2 bases and V 3 bases, and 6 bases lay outside the gene matches. The CDR3 loop is CASSYSGTVNYGYTF. CDR3 nucleotides: TGTGCCAGCAGTTATTCCGGGACAGTGAACTATGGCTACACCTTC.

The gene calls are TRBV25-1 and TRBJ2-1; TRBD1 matches at 7 bases. The last part of the DNA fits TRBJ2-5 better; the J call may be wrong. The CDR3 spans 14 residues. Per the germline V gene, CDR1 is MGHDK and CDR2 is SYGVNS. This chain's CDR3 is CASSEYRGQETQYF. As DNA, the CDR3 is TGTGCCAGCAGTGAATACAGGGGGCAAGAGACCCAGTACTTC.

This chain links TRBV6-1 with TRBJ2-1, with D possibly matching TRBD1 (6 bases). Judging by the DNA end, TRBJ2-5 fits better; the J call may be wrong. The CDR3 extends over 14 amino acids. Germline V gene lookup returns CDR1 MNHNS and CDR2 SASEGT. The CDR3 DNA is TGTGCCAGCTCCTCCGAGACAGGCGTGGGGTCCCAGTACTTC. Its protein is CASSSETGVGSQYF.

At least ten counts were recorded for this clonotype. Here the CDR3 DNA reads TGTGCCAGCAGTGACGCGGGAGGGTCGAGTCACCATGAGCAGTTCTTC. Translated, it gives CASSDAGGSSHHEQFF. V gene TRBV6-4 combines with J gene TRBJ2-1; 9 positions match TRBD2. CDR1 is MRHNA and CDR2 is SNTAGT in the germline V gene. V lost 2 bases to trimming and J lost 8 bases; unmatched junction nucleotides: 10. The CDR3 is made up of 16 amino acids.

The chain joins TRBV6-5 to TRBJ2-4, with 7 nucleotides matching TRBD2. Germline-derived CDR1 and CDR2 are MNHEY and SVGAGI. V dropped 2 bases and J dropped 13; count of bases not matched to a gene: 8. This CDR3 has 13 amino acids. CDR3 nucleotides: TGTGCCAGCAGTTACAGGGAGGGAGACACCCAGTACTTC. This encodes CASSYREGDTQYF.

This clonotype came up many times. The rearrangement uses TRBV6-1 and TRBJ2-1; D is unclear. CDR1 is MNHNS and CDR2 is SASEGT in the germline V gene. The CDR3 loop spans 13 amino acids. V was shortened by 6 bases and J by 3 bases, with 9 bases between the two germline ends. The CDR3 region has the DNA TGTGCCAGCAGCCCCCCTATCTACAATGAGCAGTTCTTC. Protein sequence: CASSPPIYNEQFF.

In this sample, this clonotype turned up many times. The chain recombines TRBV15 with TRBJ2-1; 8 bases map to TRBD2. Trimming cost V 5 bases and J 10 bases; bases outside gene matches: 10. The CDR3 totals 14 residues. From germline, CDR1 is LNHNV and CDR2 YYDKDF (reference sequence). The CDR3 DNA follows: TGTGCCACCAGCTTGACGGGGGGGCCCAAAGAGCAGTTCTTC. Amino acids: CATSLTGGPKEQFF.

This chain uses TRBV7-6 with TRBJ2-1; tentative D call: TRBD1 (6 bases). The end of the DNA aligns better with TRBJ2-5, so the J call may be wrong. Germline values: CDR1 SGHVS, CDR2 FNYEAQ. The CDR3 sequence is 15 residues long. This CDR3 is CASSSAPQGQETQYF. In DNA form, the CDR3 reads TGTGCCAGCAGCTCCGCGCCACAGGGCCAAGAGACCCAGTACTTC.

This chain connects TRBV25-1 to TRBJ2-1, with 8 nucleotides matching TRBD1. Germline CDR1 reads MGHDK; CDR2 reads SYGVNS. V was clipped by 6 bases and J by 10 bases; unmatched bases: 8. There are 13 residues in the CDR3. The DNA for the CDR3 is TGTGCCAGCAGCATACAGGGGGTAAAAGAGCAGTTCTTC. Translated, it gives CASSIQGVKEQFF.

In this sample, this clonotype turned up once. The CDR3 DNA sequence: TGTGCCAGCAGAGTTAATCCAGGGGGCAGAACCGGGGAGCTGTTTTTT. Translating it yields CASRVNPGGRTGELFF. The chain is built from TRBV6-1 and TRBJ2-2; 8 bases match TRBD1. Looked up from germline, CDR1 is MNHNS and CDR2 is SASEGT. The junction had 11 bases not matched to a gene; V was cut back by 6 bases and J by 5 bases. The CDR3 runs 16 residues.

This clonotype was seen a few times. The rearrangement links TRBV28 to TRBJ1-1; D remains unclear. The CDR3 runs 12 residues. Germline CDR1 is MDHEN and CDR2 is SYDVKM. V lost 6 bases to trimming and J lost 7 bases, with 12 bases between them. The CDR3 bases are TGTGCCAGCAGGCTCAGTGACATTGAAGCTTTCTTT. Translating gives CASRLSDIEAFF. The full variable domain, its missing parts supplied by reference TRBV28 and TRBJ1-1, is DVKVTQSSRYLVKRTGEKVFLECVQDMDHENMFWYRQDPGLGLRLIYFSYDVKMKEKGDIPEGYSVSREKKERFSLILESASTNQTSMYLCASRLSDIEAFFGQGTRLTVV.

This clonotype showed up just a few times. CDR3 in amino acids: CASSHGTNNEQFF. The CDR3 nucleotides are TGTGCCAGCAGCCACGGGACTAACAATGAGCAGTTCTTC. The rearrangement links TRBV7-6 to TRBJ2-1, with 7 bases lining up with TRBD2. The junction had 3 bases not matched to a gene; V was cut back by 5 bases and J by 5 bases. This CDR3 contains 13 residues. CDR1 is SGHVS and CDR2 is FNYEAQ in the germline V gene. Together with reference TRBV7-6 and TRBJ2-1, the CDR3 gives the full variable domain: GAGVSQSPRYKVTKRGQDVALRCDPISGHVSLYWYRQALGQGPEFLTYFNYEAQQDKSGLPNDRFSAERPEGSISTLTIQRTEQRDSAMYRCASSHGTNNEQFFGPGTRLTVL.

The chain joins TRBV6-1 to TRBJ2-1; 7 nucleotides align to TRBD1. With the DNA end fitting TRBJ2-5 better, the J assignment may be wrong. The CDR3 is 14 residues long. From germline, CDR1 is MNHNS and CDR2 SASEGT. DNA of the CDR3: TGTGCCAGCACTCTGAACAGGGGTGATAGGGCCCAGTACTTC. Translated, it gives CASTLNRGDRAQYF.

Many counts were recorded for this clonotype. V and J are TRBV27 and TRBJ2-1; 7 positions agree with TRBD2. The germline CDR1 and CDR2 sequences are MNHEY and SMNVEV (reference sequence). J gave up 0 bases and V 1 base, and 6 bases lay outside the gene matches. The CDR3 is 17 residues long. The CDR3 protein is CASSLFGTTYSYNEQFF. CDR3 bases: TGTGCCAGCAGTTTATTTGGGACTACCTACTCCTACAATGAGCAGTTCTTC.

The V call is TRBV6-2 or TRBV6-3, the J call TRBJ2-7, with D perhaps TRBD2 (6 bases). The CDR3 covers 14 residues. Trimming took 6 bases from V and 3 from J, leaving 15 bases between them. Germline values: CDR1 MNHEY, CDR2 SVGEGT. In DNA form, the CDR3 reads TGTGCCAGCAGAAAGGGACGGACTAACTACGAGCAGTACTTC. The encoded protein is CASRKGRTNYEQYF.

This clonotype occurred many times. The V call is TRBV6-5, the J call TRBJ1-2, with 7 nucleotides matching TRBD1. The CDR3 is made up of 13 amino acids. V was pared by 5 bases and J by 3 bases, with 3 bases of the junction left unmatched. The germline V gene has CDR1 MNHEY and CDR2 SVGAGI. CDR3 coding DNA: TGTGCCAGCAGTACCGACAGGGACTATGGCTACACCTTC. It codes for CASSTDRDYGYTF.

This clonotype occurred many times. This chain links TRBV20-1 with TRBJ2-5; D ambiguous. V lost 3 bases and J lost 5, with 10 bases in between. The CDR3 spans 12 residues. Germline CDR1 reads DFQATT; CDR2 reads SNEGSKA (reference sequence). CDR3 bases: TGCAGTGCTAGTCCCAGCCGGGAGACCCAGTACTTC. As protein: CSASPSRETQYF.

This chain links TRBV4-1 with TRBJ2-3; 11 bases map to TRBD2. V gave up 3 bases and J gave up 9 bases; unmatched junction bases: 8. The CDR3 sequence is 15 residues long. Germline CDR1 is MGHRA and CDR2 is YSYEKL. The CDR3 DNA sequence: TGCGCCAGCAGCCAGGGGCTAGCGGGAGGTGTAACGCAGTATTTT. It is translated as CASSQGLAGGVTQYF.

The sample holds many counts of this clonotype. This chain joins TRBV6-5 and TRBJ2-7; tentatively, D is TRBD1 (5 bases). The CDR3 spans 14 residues. Trimming removed 5 bases at V and 0 bases at J, with 11 bases between. CDR1 is MNHEY and CDR2 is SVGAGI in the germline V gene. The CDR3, as DNA: TGTGCCAGCAGTACAGACAGCGCCTCCTACGAGCAGTACTTC. This encodes CASSTDSASYEQYF.

The chain uses TRBV6-1 and TRBJ2-3; unclear D gene. Germline assignment: CDR1 MNHNS and CDR2 SASEGT. The CDR3 covers 15 residues. Trimming removed 8 bases at V and 6 bases at J, with 21 bases between. The CDR3 DNA is TGTGCCAGCTGCGAGATTAGGCCACGCGGCGATACGCAGTATTTT. Residues: CASCEIRPRGDTQYF.